These 13 T cell receptor beta chains share one sample of origin, sequenced in a study of blood T cell repertoires in COVID-19. TCRdb keeps only in-frame clones here, not all; method: immunoSEQ multiplex PCR. The table lists about 300,000 clones, approximately 86% of them singletons, with roughly 1.3% in the top ten. Sequenced input: peripheral blood. These receptors all come from a man between 65 and 85 years old with acute or convalescent COVID-19.

V and J are TRBV7-9 and TRBJ2-1; TRBD1 might be the D (5 bases). The CDR3 is 13 amino acids. Germline V CDR1 and CDR2: SEHNR, FQNEAQ (reference sequence). V gave up 1 base and J gave up 8 bases, with 9 bases separating them. The CDR3 DNA sequence: TGTGCCAGCAGCTTAGGCGGCAGGGATGAGCAGTTCTTC. It translates to CASSLGGRDEQFF.

This clone was recorded once. V is TRBV28 and J is TRBJ2-7; possible D gene TRBD2, 5 bases. Germline V gene sequence: CDR1 MDHEN, CDR2 SYDVKM. Trimming took 2 bases from V and 3 from J, leaving 5 bases between them. The length of the CDR3 is 12 residues. The CDR3 DNA reads as TGTGCCAGCAGTTTACGGGGCTACGAGCAGTACTTC. Protein: CASSLRGYEQYF.

The rearrangement links TRBV15 to TRBJ2-3; 7 nucleotides line up with TRBD2. Germline V gene sequence: CDR1 LNHNV, CDR2 YYDKDF (reference sequence). CDR3 length: 16 residues. The V gene end was trimmed by 0 bases and the J gene end by 1 base; junction bases not matched to a gene: 4. CDR3: CATSRDPGRGTDTQYF. The CDR3 bases are TGTGCCACCAGCAGAGACCCAGGGAGGGGCACAGATACGCAGTATTTT.

The rearrangement joins TRBV19 to TRBJ2-7, with unresolved D. From germline, CDR1 is LNHDA and CDR2 SQIVND (reference sequence). This CDR3 contains 13 residues. The V gene lost 4 bases and the J gene lost 0 bases, with 7 bases spanning the gap. DNA of the CDR3: TGTGCCAGTAGTAGAGACATCTCCTACGAGCAGTACTTC. Translation: CASSRDISYEQYF.

CDR3 sequence reads: CASSDSRTGSYEQYF. The CDR3 DNA reads TGCGCCAGCAGTGACTCTCGGACAGGGAGCTACGAGCAGTACTTC. The chain combines TRBV10-1 with TRBJ2-7, with 8 bases matching TRBD1. Germline trimming cut 3 bases from V and 3 bases from J; bases unmatched to any gene: 7. The CDR3 has 15 amino acids. Germline CDR1 WNHNN, CDR2 SYGVQD (reference sequence).

The chain is built from TRBV7-9 and TRBJ1-4, with D possibly being TRBD1 (5 bases). Germline V gene data show CDR1 as SEHNR and CDR2 as FQNEAQ (reference sequence). There are 16 residues in the CDR3. V lost 5 bases and J 0 bases, leaving 13 bases between the germline ends. Here the CDR3 DNA reads TGTGCCAGCAGCAGAGGCAGGGCCGCAACTAATGAAAAACTGTTTTTT. Translating it yields CASSRGRAATNEKLFF.

The rearrangement links TRBV3-1 (or the pseudogene TRBV3-2) to TRBJ2-5, with D unclear. V was cut by 0 bases and J by 7 bases, with 9 bases left in between. The length of the CDR3 is 13 residues. The germline V gene encodes CDR1 LGHDT and CDR2 YNNKEL (reference sequence). CDR3 nucleotides: TGTGCCAGCAGCCAAGATCGGCTAGGGACCCAGTACTTC. Residues: CASSQDRLGTQYF.

CDR3 DNA sequence: TGTGCCAGCAGCTTAGGAGGCCAGAGATACACCGGGGAGCTGTTTTTT. As protein: CASSLGGQRYTGELFF. This rearrangement joins TRBV7-2 to TRBJ2-2; no clear D. Germline CDR1 SGHTA, CDR2 FQGNSA. Trimming shortened V by 1 base and J by 3 bases, and 12 bases separated the two germline ends. CDR3 length: 16 residues.

The V call is TRBV5-1, the J call TRBJ1-1; TRBD1 is a possible D gene (5 bases). Germline V gives CDR1 SGHRS, CDR2 YFSETQ. CDR3 length: 14 residues. Trimming took 4 bases from V and 2 from J, leaving 12 bases between them. CDR3 region: CASSPTTENTEAFF. As DNA, the CDR3 is TGCGCCAGCAGCCCAACGACAGAAAACACTGAAGCTTTCTTT.

The rearrangement links TRBV19 to TRBJ1-4; 7 bases are shared with TRBD1. Germline CDR1 is LNHDA and CDR2 is SQIVND (reference sequence). The CDR3 sequence is 15 residues long. The V segment lost 6 bases and the J segment 8 bases; nucleotides outside the gene matches: 12. The CDR3 nucleotides read TGTGCCAGTAGCATAAGACAGGGAAGAGAAGAAAAACTGTTTTTT. Translated: CASSIRQGREEKLFF.

This rearrangement joins TRBV5-1 to TRBJ1-3, with D unclear. CDR1 and CDR2 (germline): SGHRS, YFSETQ. This CDR3 is built from 15 residues. Trimming took off 4 bases at V and 0 bases at J, with 11 bases between the two ends. The CDR3 protein is CASSERFGSGNTIYF. The CDR3 coding sequence is TGCGCCAGCAGCGAACGTTTCGGCTCTGGAAACACCATATATTTT.

The chain employs TRBV18 and TRBJ1-1; D not certain. The germline V gene encodes CDR1 KGHSH and CDR2 LQKENI. V was cut by 2 bases and J by 1 base, with 8 bases left in between. This CDR3 is built from 14 residues. The CDR3 here is CASSPFTANTEAFF. The CDR3 DNA reads TGTGCCAGCTCACCATTTACAGCGAACACTGAAGCTTTCTTT.

The gene calls are TRBV18 and TRBJ2-2; 7 nucleotides agree with TRBD1. Germline loops: CDR1 KGHSH, CDR2 LQKENI. Unmatched junction bases numbered 3, after V lost 3 bases and J lost 5 bases. This CDR3 region has 14 residues. CDR3 nucleotide sequence: TGTGCCAGCTCACCCGGGACAGAAACCGGGGAGCTGTTTTTT. It is translated as CASSPGTETGELFF.